The rows below give T cell receptor beta chains drawn from one sample of a study of low-dose radiotherapy and immunotherapy resistance in tumors. Using its own MiXCR run on the reads, TCRdb lists one record per CDR3 protein. The sample lists over 70,000 distinct CDR3 sequences; roughly 30% were seen once. Sample: PBMCs, taken before treatment. These receptors were taken from a female donor with ovarian cancer. The CDR3 runs from the conserved cysteine through the conserved F or W. D genes are given only for firm matches. Clone size is shown for a subset of rows, as once, few, many or a class of expanded clone.

CDR3: CASSSQGQGLYEQYF
DNA: TGTGCCAGCAGTTCCCAGGGACAGGGGCTCTACGAGCAGTACTTC
J: TRBJ2-7
size: many
V: TRBV28
D: TRBD1

CDR3: CASSAGRRSGGAGETQYF
DNA: TGTGCCAGCAGTGCAGGTCGGAGGAGCGGGGGGGCAGGAGAGACCCAGTACTTC
J: TRBJ2-5
size: many
V: TRBV6-2/TRBV6-3
D: TRBD2

CDR3: CASSLLRGLQETQYF
DNA: TGTGCCAGCAGCTTATTGCGGGGCCTCCAAGAGACCCAGTACTTC
J: TRBJ2-5
size: many
V: TRBV11-1
D: .

CDR3: CASSSLTANTEAFF
DNA: TGCGCCAGCAGCTCACTGACAGCAAACACTGAAGCTTTCTTT
J: TRBJ1-1
size: many
V: TRBV5-1
D: .

CDR3: CASSIKGSYEQYF
DNA: TGCGCCAGCAGTATCAAGGGCTCCTACGAGCAGTACTTC
J: TRBJ2-7
size: .
V: TRBV4-1
D: .

CDR3: CASSLVVQGLNYGYTF
DNA: TGTGCCAGCAGCTTAGTGGTCCAGGGGCTTAACTATGGCTACACCTTC
J: TRBJ1-2
size: many
V: TRBV7-6
D: .

CDR3: CASSESRGRNSPLHF
DNA: TGTGCCAGCAGTGAAAGCAGGGGGCGCAATTCACCCCTCCACTTT
J: TRBJ1-6
size: few
V: TRBV2
D: TRBD1

CDR3: CASSPGSADTQYF
DNA: TGCGCCAGCAGCCCCGGATCGGCGGATACGCAGTATTTT
J: TRBJ2-3
size: many
V: TRBV4-3
D: .

CDR3: CASSLGLPTNEKLFF
DNA: TGTGCCAGCAGCTTAGGGTTACCAACTAATGAAAAACTGTTTTTT
J: TRBJ1-4
size: few
V: TRBV7-8
D: .

CDR3: CASSQEGTQNIQYF
DNA: TGTGCCAGCAGCCAAGAAGGGACTCAAAACATTCAGTACTTC
J: TRBJ2-4
size: many
V: TRBV3-1
D: .

CDR3: CASSMMGQGNTEAFF
DNA: TGTGCCAGTAGTATGATGGGACAGGGAAACACTGAAGCTTTCTTT
J: TRBJ1-1
size: many
V: TRBV19
D: TRBD1

CDR3: CASSHFPGAASQPQHF
DNA: TGTGCCAGCAGCCATTTCCCAGGGGCGGCGAGTCAGCCCCAGCATTTT
J: TRBJ1-5
size: few
V: TRBV5-8
D: .

CDR3: CASSLDGYGYTF
DNA: TGCGCCAGCAGCTTGGACGGATATGGCTACACCTTC
J: TRBJ1-2
size: many
V: TRBV5-1
D: .

CDR3: CSVEDRGPTDTQYF
DNA: TGCAGCGTTGAAGACAGGGGGCCTACAGATACGCAGTATTTT
J: TRBJ2-3
size: many
V: TRBV29-1
D: TRBD1

CDR3: CATSDGGYNEQFF
DNA: TGTGCCACCAGTGATGGGGGCTACAATGAGCAGTTCTTC
J: TRBJ2-1
size: many
V: TRBV24-1
D: .

CDR3: CASSAKQGASGQPQHF
DNA: TGTGCCAGCTCAGCAAAACAGGGCGCTTCGGGACAGCCCCAGCATTTT
J: TRBJ1-5
size: .
V: TRBV18
D: .

CDR3: CSAPRSSYNEQFF
DNA: TGCAGTGCGCCCCGGAGCTCCTACAATGAGCAGTTCTTC
J: TRBJ2-1
size: many
V: TRBV20-1
D: .

CDR3: CASSLQNTGELFF
DNA: TGTGCCAGCAGCTTACAGAACACCGGGGAGCTGTTTTTT
J: TRBJ2-2
size: large
V: TRBV5-6
D: .

CDR3: CASSLGTGKYEQYF
DNA: TGTGCCAGCAGCTTGGGGACAGGGAAGTACGAGCAGTACTTC
J: TRBJ2-7
size: few
V: TRBV7-3
D: TRBD1

CDR3: CAISEPGGVTYEQYF
DNA: TGTGCCATCAGTGAGCCCGGGGGCGTCACCTACGAGCAGTACTTC
J: TRBJ2-7
size: few
V: TRBV10-3
D: .

CDR3: CASSDHQGFGNEQFF
DNA: TGTGCTAGCAGCGATCATCAGGGATTCGGCAATGAGCAGTTCTTC
J: TRBJ2-1
size: many
V: TRBV7-7
D: .

CDR3: CASSPGQGYKGEKLFF
DNA: TGTGCCAGCAGCCCAGGACAGGGGTACAAGGGTGAAAAACTGTTTTTT
J: TRBJ1-4
size: many
V: TRBV7-2
D: TRBD1

CDR3: CASSQPSRSSTDTQYF
DNA: TGTGCCAGCAGCCAACCTTCTCGGTCTAGCACAGATACGCAGTATTTT
J: TRBJ2-3
size: .
V: TRBV14
D: .

CDR3: CASSGVPTDTQYF
DNA: TGCGCCAGCAGCGGAGTACCCACAGATACGCAGTATTTT
J: TRBJ2-3
size: .
V: TRBV5-1
D: .

CDR3: CASSYLKTGELFF
DNA: TGTGCCAGCAGCTACCTTAAAACCGGGGAGCTGTTTTTT
J: TRBJ2-2
size: many
V: TRBV7-2
D: .

CDR3: CASSDPTSGRPIGETQYF
DNA: TGCGCCAGCAGTGACCCAACTAGCGGGAGGCCCATAGGGGAGACCCAGTACTTC
J: TRBJ2-5
size: .
V: TRBV10-2
D: TRBD2

CDR3: CASSDRRGQFMNTEAFF
DNA: TGTGCCAGCAGTGATCGGAGGGGGCAGTTCATGAACACTGAAGCTTTCTTT
J: TRBJ1-1
size: once
V: TRBV6-5
D: TRBD1

CDR3: CASSERWTSNHEQYF
DNA: TGTGCCAGCAGTGAAAGGTGGACTAGCAACCACGAGCAGTACTTC
J: TRBJ2-7
size: .
V: TRBV2
D: TRBD2

CDR3: CASSYHETKNTGELFF
DNA: TGTGCCAGCAGTTATCATGAGACTAAGAACACCGGGGAGCTGTTTTTT
J: TRBJ2-2
size: .
V: TRBV6-2/TRBV6-3
D: .

CDR3: CASSPDRAYNEQFF
DNA: TGTGCCAGCAGCCCGGACAGGGCCTACAATGAGCAGTTCTTC
J: TRBJ2-1
size: many
V: TRBV11-2
D: TRBD1

CDR3: CAISEGGTQYF
DNA: TGTGCCATCAGTGAGGGAGGGACGCAGTATTTT
J: TRBJ2-3
size: few
V: TRBV10-3
D: .

CDR3: CASSPGQVSSGNTIYF
DNA: TGTGCCAGCAGCCCCGGACAGGTCAGCTCTGGAAACACCATATATTTT
J: TRBJ1-3
size: .
V: TRBV7-2
D: TRBD1

CDR3: CASRYDRATEAFF
DNA: TGCGCCAGCAGATACGACAGGGCCACTGAAGCTTTCTTT
J: TRBJ1-1
size: .
V: TRBV5-1
D: TRBD1

CDR3: CASSARLAGAFNEQFF
DNA: TGTGCCAGCAGCGCAAGACTAGCGGGAGCATTCAATGAGCAGTTCTTC
J: TRBJ2-1
size: many
V: TRBV9
D: TRBD2

CDR3: CASSLSHNEQFF
DNA: TGTGCCAGCAGCTTGTCCCACAATGAGCAGTTCTTC
J: TRBJ2-1
size: .
V: TRBV5-5
D: .

CDR3: CASSYQNSNQPQHF
DNA: TGTGCCAGCAGTTACCAAAATAGCAATCAGCCCCAGCATTTT
J: TRBJ1-5
size: many
V: TRBV2
D: .

CDR3: CAITELAGASNEQYF
DNA: TGTGCCATCACCGAACTAGCGGGAGCTTCCAACGAGCAGTACTTC
J: TRBJ2-7
size: many
V: TRBV10-3
D: TRBD2

CDR3: CASSFERGNPGYGYTF
DNA: TGTGCCAGCAGCTTTGAGAGGGGCAATCCTGGCTATGGCTACACCTTC
J: TRBJ1-2
size: .
V: TRBV7-8
D: .

CDR3: CATSQTSGSIGDEQFF
DNA: TGTGCCACCAGTCAGACTAGCGGGAGCATTGGCGATGAGCAGTTCTTC
J: TRBJ2-1
size: many
V: TRBV24-1
D: TRBD2

CDR3: CSARETSGRASRNEQFF
DNA: TGCAGTGCTAGAGAAACTAGCGGGAGGGCCAGTCGCAATGAGCAGTTCTTC
J: TRBJ2-1
size: .
V: TRBV20-1
D: TRBD2

CDR3: CSARLKQETQYF
DNA: TGCAGTGCTAGACTTAAGCAAGAGACCCAGTACTTC
J: TRBJ2-5
size: many
V: TRBV20-1
D: .

CDR3: CASSYSGVAYYGYTF
DNA: TGTGCCAGCAGTTACTCGGGGGTGGCTTACTATGGCTACACCTTC
J: TRBJ1-2
size: many
V: TRBV6-6
D: .

CDR3: CASRVAGELNTGELFF
DNA: TGTGCCAGTCGGGTAGCGGGGGAGTTGAACACCGGGGAGCTGTTTTTT
J: TRBJ2-2
size: many
V: TRBV19
D: TRBD2

CDR3: CASSFRTGHYEQYF
DNA: TGTGCCAGCAGTTTCCGGACAGGACACTACGAGCAGTACTTC
J: TRBJ2-7
size: many
V: TRBV28
D: TRBD1

CDR3: CSVRTGSRSYEQYF
DNA: TGCAGCGTCAGGACAGGGTCCCGCTCCTACGAGCAGTACTTC
J: TRBJ2-7
size: .
V: TRBV29-1
D: TRBD1

CDR3: CATSLAGGTDTQYF
DNA: TGTGCCACCTCCCTAGCGGGGGGGACAGATACGCAGTATTTT
J: TRBJ2-3
size: many
V: TRBV10-3
D: TRBD2

CDR3: CAIRDRGRKSGGELFF
DNA: TGTGCCATCCGGGACAGGGGGAGAAAAAGTGGCGGGGAGCTGTTTTTT
J: TRBJ2-2
size: .
V: TRBV6-7
D: TRBD1

CDR3: CASSIMGAGTDTQYF
DNA: TGTGCCAGTAGTATAATGGGGGCTGGCACAGATACGCAGTATTTT
J: TRBJ2-3
size: .
V: TRBV19
D: .

CDR3: CATGRLAGYQETQYF
DNA: TGTGCCACGGGTAGACTAGCGGGGTATCAAGAGACCCAGTACTTC
J: TRBJ2-5
size: many
V: TRBV27
D: TRBD2

CDR3: CASSPWKLLGSPLHF
DNA: TGTGCCAGCAGTCCCTGGAAACTCCTGGGGTCACCCCTCCACTTT
J: TRBJ1-6
size: few
V: TRBV28
D: .

CDR3: CASSLQGNTGELFFFFCFF
DNA: .
J: TRBJ2-2
size: once
V: TRBV7-9
D: .

CDR3: CSARDMANYEQYF
DNA: TGCAGTGCTAGAGATATGGCTAACTACGAGCAGTACTTC
J: TRBJ2-7
size: many
V: TRBV20-1
D: .

CDR3: CSARDSGTVYGYTF
DNA: TGCAGTGCTAGAGATTCCGGGACAGTCTATGGCTACACCTTC
J: TRBJ1-2
size: many
V: TRBV20-1
D: TRBD1

CDR3: CASSPDRSTEAFF
DNA: TGTGCCAGCAGCCCAGACAGATCCACTGAAGCTTTCTTT
J: TRBJ1-1
size: few
V: TRBV6-5
D: .

CDR3: CASSAGLAGNTGELFF
DNA: TGTGCCAGCAGCGCGGGACTAGCGGGAAACACCGGGGAGCTGTTTTTT
J: TRBJ2-2
size: many
V: TRBV5-4
D: TRBD2

CDR3: CASSPGQGATYEQYF
DNA: TGTGCCAGCAGCCCCGGACAGGGGGCCACCTACGAGCAGTACTTC
J: TRBJ2-7
size: many
V: TRBV7-3
D: TRBD1

CDR3: CASSPTGDRGYTF
DNA: TGTGCCAGCAGTCCCACAGGGGACCGTGGCTACACCTTC
J: TRBJ1-2
size: many
V: TRBV7-9
D: TRBD1

CDR3: CASSVGLAGVSGELFF
DNA: TGTGCCAGCAGCGTAGGACTAGCGGGAGTTAGTGGGGAGCTGTTTTTT
J: TRBJ2-2
size: .
V: TRBV9
D: TRBD2

CDR3: CASSPDRRRTGELFFFFF
DNA: .
J: TRBJ2-2
size: few
V: TRBV11-1
D: .